This TCR beta chain came from a study of blood T cell repertoires in COVID-19. Overall study context: There were acute and convalescent COVID-19 samples, and they came from the United States, Italy and Spain. Sources were T cells, B-cell-depleted T cells, or PBMCs; the material itself was cDNA or gDNA.

Germline CDR1 reads SGHRS; CDR2 reads YFSETQ. V gave up 1 base and J gave up 0 bases; unmatched junction bases: 7. The CDR3 is made up of 17 amino acids. Per the original methods: For nucleated cells, counts were estimated from reference gene primer amplification. Profiling relied on immunoSEQ multiplex PCR, and the TCRdb table lists in-frame clones only, not all of them. The V and J calls and clone size are taken from that table; D and trimming were inferred from the DNA. Among under 80,000 clones listed, around 83% were seen once. Specimen: peripheral blood. The chain uses TRBV5-1 and TRBJ2-1; the match to TRBD2 covers 7 bases. The receptor was derived from a man in his 70s with active COVID-19. CDR3 sequence: CASSLPQGGSSYNEQFF. The DNA of the CDR3 is TGCGCCAGCAGCTTGCCCCAAGGCGGGAGCTCCTACAATGAGCAGTTCTTC.